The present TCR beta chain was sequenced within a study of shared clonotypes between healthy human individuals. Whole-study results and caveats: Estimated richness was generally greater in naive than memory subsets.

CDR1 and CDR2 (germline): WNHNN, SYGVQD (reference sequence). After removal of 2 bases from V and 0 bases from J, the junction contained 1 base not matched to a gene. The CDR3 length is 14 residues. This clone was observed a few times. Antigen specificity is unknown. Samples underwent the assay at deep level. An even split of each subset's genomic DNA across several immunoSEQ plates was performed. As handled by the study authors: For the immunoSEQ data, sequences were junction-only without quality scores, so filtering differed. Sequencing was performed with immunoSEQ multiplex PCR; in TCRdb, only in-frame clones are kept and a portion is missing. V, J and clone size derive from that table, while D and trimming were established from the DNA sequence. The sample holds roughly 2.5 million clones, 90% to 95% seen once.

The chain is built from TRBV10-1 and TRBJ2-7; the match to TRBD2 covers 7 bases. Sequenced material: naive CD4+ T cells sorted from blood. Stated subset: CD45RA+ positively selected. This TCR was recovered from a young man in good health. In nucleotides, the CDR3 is TGCGCCAGCAGTGAGACTAGCGACTCCTACGAGCAGTACTTC. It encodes CASSETSDSYEQYF.